Presented here are 32 T cell receptor beta chains from one specimen sequenced in a study of blood T cell repertoires in COVID-19. TCRdb's copy holds only in-frame clones and misses some; the assay was immunoSEQ multiplex PCR. In the table there are around 200,000 clones, 70% to 80% of which are singletons. Sequenced input: peripheral blood. These receptors all come from a man in his fifties who had recovered from COVID-19.

V is TRBV19 and J is TRBJ2-7; 7 positions agree with TRBD1. Germline V CDR1 and CDR2: LNHDA, SQIVND (reference sequence). The length of the CDR3 is 13 residues. The V and J ends lost 4 bases and 7 bases, in that order; junction bases with no gene match: 7. CDR3 nucleotide sequence: TGTGCCAGTAGTAATAACAGGGGAAAGGAGCAGTACTTC. It yields the protein CASSNNRGKEQYF.

The rearrangement links TRBV7-8 to TRBJ2-7; the match to TRBD2 covers 16 bases. Germline V gene data show CDR1 as SGHVS and CDR2 as FQNEAQ. V shed 5 bases, J shed 7 bases, and the junction held 8 bases outside the gene matches. The CDR3 loop spans 16 amino acids. In nucleotides, the CDR3 is TGTGCCAGCAGCCGGGGACTAGCGGGAGGGGGCTATGAGCAGTACTTC. The encoded protein is CASSRGLAGGGYEQYF.

The chain employs TRBV5-4 and TRBJ2-5; perhaps TRBD2 as D (6 bases). Germline V lookup: CDR1 SGHNT, CDR2 YYREEE (reference sequence). The CDR3 extends over 16 amino acids. The V and J ends lost 2 bases and 3 bases respectively, with 17 bases between them. CDR3 sequence: CASSLSLRELEETQYF. CDR3 in DNA: TGTGCCAGCAGCTTATCGTTGCGGGAACTCGAAGAGACCCAGTACTTC. Using reference TRBV5-4 and TRBJ2-5 for the parts outside the CDR3, the full variable domain is ETGVTQSPTHLIKTRGQQVTLRCSSQSGHNTVSWYQQALGQGPQFIFQYYREEENGRGNFPPRFSGLQFPNYSSELNVNALELDDSALYLCASSLSLRELEETQYFGPGTRLLVL.

This clone was detected once. The chain links TRBV19 to TRBJ2-4, with D possibly matching TRBD2 (6 bases). V lost 5 bases and J 8 bases, leaving 19 bases between the germline ends. Looked up from germline, CDR1 is LNHDA and CDR2 is SQIVND (reference sequence). The CDR3 length is 15 residues. The DNA of the CDR3 is TGTGCCAGTAGTTTTGGTGGGCAGGGAGGATACATTCAGTACTTC. Its translation: CASSFGGQGGYIQYF.

The V gene is TRBV5-4, the J gene TRBJ1-2; no clear D. The CDR3 totals 13 residues. The V gene's germline CDR1 is SGHNT and CDR2 YYREEE (reference sequence). The V end was cut by 3 bases, the J end by 5 bases, with 11 bases between. CDR3 bases: TGTGCCAGCAGCTCCCGGAGTGGGTATGGCTACACCTTC. The encoded protein is CASSSRSGYGYTF.

The chain recombines TRBV6-6 with TRBJ1-5, with 7 bases aligning to TRBD1. Germline V gene data show CDR1 as MNHNY and CDR2 as SVGAGI (reference sequence). The CDR3 extends over 17 amino acids. V was clipped by 5 bases and J by 6 bases; unmatched bases: 16. The CDR3 nucleotides are TGTGCCAGCAGTCTCTTCATCCCCAGGACAGGAGGTCAGCCCCAGCATTTT. Protein: CASSLFIPRTGGQPQHF.

This clone was observed a single time. The rearrangement uses TRBV28 and TRBJ1-2; 8 bases agree with TRBD1. The CDR3 is 14 amino acids. The trim removed 5 bases at V and 8 bases at J, leaving 10 bases unmatched. From germline, CDR1 is MDHEN and CDR2 SYDVKM. CDR3 sequence reads: CASSHQGARSGYTF. The CDR3 DNA sequence: TGTGCCAGCAGTCATCAGGGGGCGAGGAGCGGCTACACCTTC.

V gene TRBV7-2 combines with J gene TRBJ2-5; maybe TRBD2 (6 bases). The germline gives CDR1 SGHTA, CDR2 FQGNSA. The CDR3 is 16 amino acids. Trimming removed 6 bases from V and 2 bases from J, with 19 bases in between. The CDR3 DNA reads TGTGCCAGCAGTCGTGGGGGTAGCGGATTACAAGAGACCCAGTACTTC. Its protein is CASSRGGSGLQETQYF.

This clone was seen only a few times. This rearrangement joins TRBV21-1 to TRBJ1-5. TRBV21-1 is a documented pseudogene. The CDR3 spans 16 residues. This CDR3 is CASSSMGGGGNQPQHF. CDR3 nucleotide sequence: TGTGCCAGCAGCAGTATGGGGGGAGGTGGAAATCAGCCCCAGCATTTT.

The sample holds a few counts of this clone. The chain combines TRBV5-6 with TRBJ2-7; 9 nucleotides agree with TRBD2. Germline CDR1 SGHDT, CDR2 YYEEEE. This CDR3 has 14 residues. V gave up 5 bases and J gave up 4 bases; unmatched junction bases: 7. CDR3 sequence reads: CASRGASGNYEQYF. The CDR3 nucleotides are TGTGCCAGCAGGGGAGCTAGCGGGAATTACGAGCAGTACTTC.

The chain carries TRBV4-1 and TRBJ2-2, with D perhaps matching TRBD2 (6 bases). The V end lost 3 bases, the J end lost 4 bases, and 12 bases lay between the germline ends. The CDR3 has 15 amino acids. Germline V lookup: CDR1 MGHRA, CDR2 YSYEKL. The CDR3 DNA reads TGCGCCAGCAGCCAGTCGGGACTTTCCACCGGGGAGCTGTTTTTT. It codes for CASSQSGLSTGELFF.

This clone has just one count. The gene calls are TRBV19 and TRBJ2-1; 7 bases fit TRBD2. This CDR3 spans 18 amino acids. Germline values: CDR1 LNHDA, CDR2 SQIVND (reference sequence). The V segment lost 1 base and the J segment 3 bases; nucleotides outside the gene matches: 12. The CDR3 nucleotides are TGTGCCAGTAGTATAGCTGGCGGGAGTCGTTCCGGCTACAATGAGCAGTTCTTC. Amino acid sequence: CASSIAGGSRSGYNEQFF.

This clone turned up a few times. The chain links TRBV9 to TRBJ1-2; TRBD1 matches at 7 bases. Germline CDR1 reads SGDLS; CDR2 reads YYNGEE. V trimming: 3 bases; J trimming: 5 bases; junction bases outside the gene matches: 7. The CDR3 is made up of 14 amino acids. The CDR3 DNA sequence: TGTGCCAGCAGCGCGAGGACAGGCGAATATGGCTACACCTTC. It encodes CASSARTGEYGYTF.

The CDR3 DNA reads as TGTGCCAGCAGCTCGGAAAGATGGGGCTCCACTGACGGCTACACCTTC. Its translation is CASSSERWGSTDGYTF. V gene TRBV7-8 combines with J gene TRBJ1-2; possible D gene TRBD1, 5 bases. CDR1 and CDR2 from the germline V gene are SGHVS and FQNEAQ. V was pared by 4 bases and J by 8 bases, with 23 bases between. This CDR3 has 16 residues.

The chain couples TRBV24-1 to TRBJ2-1, with a weak D call TRBD2 (5 bases). CDR1 and CDR2 (germline): KGHDR, SFDVKD. V was pared by 3 bases and J by 12 bases, with 11 bases between. The CDR3 runs 12 residues. The CDR3 reads CATSDPGEGQFF. CDR3 nucleotides: TGTGCCACCAGTGATCCTGGAGAGGGGCAGTTCTTC.

This clone was picked up a small number of times. This rearrangement joins TRBV3-1 (or the pseudogene TRBV3-2) to TRBJ1-1; TRBD1 matches 8 bases. The V gene's germline CDR1 is LGHDT and CDR2 YNNKEL (reference sequence). The CDR3 contains 15 residues. Trimming removed 3 bases from V and 5 bases from J; junction bases left unmatched: 8. This chain's CDR3 is CASSHPRTGRTEAFF. The DNA for the CDR3 is TGTGCCAGCAGCCACCCCCGGACAGGGAGGACTGAAGCTTTCTTT.

A few counts support this clone. This chain connects TRBV29-1 to TRBJ2-7, with D hard to call. Per the germline V gene, CDR1 is SQVTM and CDR2 is ANQGSEA. The CDR3 has 12 residues. The V gene lost 1 base and the J gene lost 6 bases, with 10 bases spanning the gap. DNA of the CDR3: TGCAGCGTTGAAGCCTCTGTCTCCGAGCAGTACTTC. Its translation is CSVEASVSEQYF.

The rearrangement links TRBV3-1 (or the pseudogene TRBV3-2) to TRBJ2-1; the match to TRBD2 covers 9 bases. V trimming: 4 bases; J trimming: 5 bases; junction bases outside the gene matches: 15. Germline CDR1 LGHDT, CDR2 YNNKEL (reference sequence). The CDR3 sequence is 18 residues long. CDR3 residues: CASSPSQGSGSDDNEQFF. In nucleotides, the CDR3 is TGTGCCAGCAGCCCGTCTCAGGGTAGCGGGAGTGACGACAATGAGCAGTTCTTC.

The rearrangement uses TRBV5-1 and TRBJ2-2; possibly TRBD2 for D (6 bases). V dropped 7 bases and J dropped 5 bases, with 15 bases sitting between them. This CDR3 has 14 residues. Germline V gene sequence: CDR1 SGHRS, CDR2 YFSETQ. The CDR3 DNA is TGCGCCAGCTCGAGACATAGCGGAACCGGGGAGCTGTTTTTT. Protein product: CASSRHSGTGELFF. Together with reference TRBV5-1 and TRBJ2-2, the CDR3 gives the full variable domain: KAGVTQTPRYLIKTRGQQVTLSCSPISGHRSVSWYQQTPGQGLQFLFEYFSETQRNKGNFPGRFSGRQFSNSRSEMNVSTLELGDSALYLCASSRHSGTGELFFGEGSRLTVL.

The chain employs TRBV6-4 and TRBJ2-1, with D hard to call. Germline values: CDR1 MRHNA, CDR2 SNTAGT. CDR3 length: 13 residues. V was shortened by 8 bases and J by 5 bases, with 13 bases between the two germline ends. The CDR3 bases are TGTGCCAGCGGTTACGGAGTCGACAATGAGCAGTTCTTC. Residues: CASGYGVDNEQFF.

This chain links TRBV4-1 with TRBJ2-7; 10 positions agree with TRBD1. Per the germline V gene, CDR1 is MGHRA and CDR2 is YSYEKL. V trimming: 7 bases; J trimming: 4 bases; junction bases outside the gene matches: 7. The CDR3 runs 14 residues. DNA of the CDR3: TGCGCCAGCACCCCCGGACAGGGGGGGTACGAGCAGTACTTC. This encodes CASTPGQGGYEQYF.

In this sample, this clone turned up a few times. This chain links TRBV19 with TRBJ1-2, with D unclear. Germline CDR1 reads LNHDA; CDR2 reads SQIVND (reference sequence). Trimming took off 1 base at V and 4 bases at J, with 13 bases between the two ends. This CDR3 is 15 amino acids long. CDR3 DNA sequence: TGTGCCAGTAGTATAGGGCCGCCTCTTACCTATGGCTACACCTTC. This gives the protein CASSIGPPLTYGYTF. The full variable domain, in which reference TRBV19 and TRBJ1-2 provide the parts outside the CDR3, is DGGITQSPKYLFRKEGQNVTLSCEQNLNHDAMYWYRQDPGQGLRLIYYSQIVNDFQKGDIAEGYSVSREKKESFPLTVTSAQKNPTAFYLCASSIGPPLTYGYTFGSGTRLTVV.

The chain joins TRBV28 to TRBJ1-2, with D possibly matching TRBD1 (5 bases). This CDR3 is built from 14 residues. V lost 3 bases, J lost 4 bases, and 12 bases lay in between. Germline CDR1 MDHEN, CDR2 SYDVKM. The CDR3: CASSLRQPFYGYTF. The DNA for the CDR3 is TGTGCCAGCAGTTTGAGACAGCCATTCTATGGCTACACCTTC.

The chain employs TRBV6-6 and TRBJ1-2, with TRBD1 matching over 7 bases. Trimming at V came to 4 bases and at J to 8 bases, leaving 10 bases not matched to a gene. Germline-derived CDR1 and CDR2 are MNHNY and SVGAGI (reference sequence). This CDR3 region has 14 residues. CDR3 in amino acids: CASSLPTQGDGYTF. For the CDR3, the DNA is TGTGCCAGCAGTTTACCGACTCAGGGGGACGGCTACACCTTC.

The gene calls are TRBV29-1 and TRBJ2-1; D not resolved. The CDR3 covers 15 residues. CDR1 and CDR2 from the germline V gene are SQVTM and ANQGSEA. The V gene lost 2 bases and the J gene lost 7 bases, with 18 bases spanning the gap. This CDR3 reads CSVESGEAKVNEQFF. The CDR3 DNA follows: TGCAGCGTTGAAAGTGGAGAAGCCAAGGTTAATGAGCAGTTCTTC.

This clone came up once. This sequence joins TRBV3-1 (or the pseudogene TRBV3-2) and TRBJ2-3; 7 bases match TRBD2. The CDR3 contains 15 residues. The germline V gene encodes CDR1 LGHDT and CDR2 YNNKEL (reference sequence). Losses at the gene ends were 5 bases for V and 6 bases for J; bases not matched to a gene: 11. As DNA, the CDR3 is TGTGCCAGCAGCTACCCGGGAGGACTACCCGATACGCAGTATTTT. As protein: CASSYPGGLPDTQYF.

This chain uses TRBV2 with TRBJ2-3; 9 bases fit TRBD2. Germline CDR1 and CDR2: SNHLY and FYNNEI. The V gene end was trimmed by 6 bases and the J gene end by 12 bases; junction bases not matched to a gene: 10. The CDR3 runs 13 residues. CDR3 in amino acids: CASRRGLAGRQYF. The CDR3 bases are TGTGCCAGCAGGAGGGGACTAGCAGGACGACAGTATTTT.

This chain links TRBV7-7 with TRBJ2-7; TRBD1 matches at 12 bases. J was trimmed by 5 bases and V by 1 base; bases with no gene match: 6. The CDR3 has 16 amino acids. Germline-derived CDR1 and CDR2 are SSHAT and FNYEAQ (reference sequence). DNA of the CDR3: TGTGCCAGCAGCTTAGGATTGGGACAGGGGGCCGACGAGCAGTACTTC. Its protein product is CASSLGLGQGADEQYF.

This clone appeared once. The chain recombines TRBV6-2 or TRBV6-3 with TRBJ2-7; TRBD2 agrees at 14 bases. The CDR3 is 16 residues long. The V gene's germline CDR1 is MNHEY and CDR2 SVGEGT. V trimming: 6 bases; J trimming: 4 bases; junction bases outside the gene matches: 8. CDR3 amino acids: CASSDRTSGRQYEQYF. DNA for the CDR3: TGTGCCAGCAGCGATCGGACTAGCGGGAGGCAATACGAGCAGTACTTC.

This chain links TRBV5-1 with TRBJ2-3; no clear D gene. CDR1 is SGHRS and CDR2 is YFSETQ in the germline V gene. Trimming shortened V by 4 bases and J by 5 bases, and 14 bases separated the two germline ends. The CDR3 spans 14 residues. The CDR3 region is CASSPPLEIDTQYF. The DNA of the CDR3 is TGCGCCAGCAGCCCACCCCTAGAAATAGATACGCAGTATTTT.

J is TRBJ2-3 and V is TRBV10-1; 9 bases line up with TRBD1. The CDR3 loop spans 15 amino acids. V shed 6 bases and J 2 bases; nucleotides not matched to a gene: 6. Germline V lookup: CDR1 WNHNN, CDR2 SYGVQD (reference sequence). In DNA, the CDR3 is TGCGCCAGCAGGGCTGGGACAGGGTTCACAGATACGCAGTATTTT. Protein sequence: CASRAGTGFTDTQYF.

The CDR3 reads CASSRGSNEKLFF. CDR3 DNA: TGCGCCAGCAGCCGGGGATCGAATGAAAAACTGTTTTTT. The chain links TRBV5-1 to TRBJ1-4; unclear D gene. V was cut by 4 bases and J by 5 bases, with 9 bases left in between. The CDR3 spans 13 residues. Germline V gene lookup returns CDR1 SGHRS and CDR2 YFSETQ.